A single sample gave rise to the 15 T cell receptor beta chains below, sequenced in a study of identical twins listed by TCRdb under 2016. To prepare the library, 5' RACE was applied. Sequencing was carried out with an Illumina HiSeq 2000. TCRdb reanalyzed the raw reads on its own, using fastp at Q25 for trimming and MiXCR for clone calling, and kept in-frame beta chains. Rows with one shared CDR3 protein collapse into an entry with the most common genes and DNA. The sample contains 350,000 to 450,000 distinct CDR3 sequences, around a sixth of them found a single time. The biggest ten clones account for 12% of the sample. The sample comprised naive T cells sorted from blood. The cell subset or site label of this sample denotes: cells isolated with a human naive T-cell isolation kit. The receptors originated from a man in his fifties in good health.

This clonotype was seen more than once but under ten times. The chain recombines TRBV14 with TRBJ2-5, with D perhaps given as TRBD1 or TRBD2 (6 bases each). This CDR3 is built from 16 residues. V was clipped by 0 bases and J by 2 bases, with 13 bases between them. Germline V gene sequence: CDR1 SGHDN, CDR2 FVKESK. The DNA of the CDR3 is TGTGCCAGCAGCCAAGAGGGGGGCAGGCCACAAGAGACCCAGTACTTC. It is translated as CASSQEGGRPQETQYF.

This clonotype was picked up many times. The CDR3 loop is CATSRDQDSSYEQYF. The CDR3 nucleotides are TGTGCCACCAGCAGAGATCAGGACAGCTCCTACGAGCAGTACTTC. The gene calls are TRBV15 and TRBJ2-7; D is perhaps TRBD1 (6 bases). The CDR3 covers 15 residues. CDR1 is LNHNV and CDR2 is YYDKDF in the germline V gene (reference sequence). Trimming removed 0 bases at V and 0 bases at J, with 9 bases between.

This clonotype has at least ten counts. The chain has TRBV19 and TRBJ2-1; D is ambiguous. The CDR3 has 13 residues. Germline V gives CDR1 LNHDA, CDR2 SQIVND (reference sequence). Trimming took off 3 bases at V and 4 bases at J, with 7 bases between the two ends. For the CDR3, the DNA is TGTGCCAGTAGTATCGACGGATACAATGAGCAGTTCTTC. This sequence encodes CASSIDGYNEQFF.

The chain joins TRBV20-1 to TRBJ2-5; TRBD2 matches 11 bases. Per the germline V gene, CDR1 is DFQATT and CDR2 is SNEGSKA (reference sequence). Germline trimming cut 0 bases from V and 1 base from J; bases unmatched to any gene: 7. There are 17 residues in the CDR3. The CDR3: CSARDLSSGRFQETQYF. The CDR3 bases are TGCAGTGCTAGAGATCTTTCTAGCGGGAGGTTCCAAGAGACCCAGTACTTC.

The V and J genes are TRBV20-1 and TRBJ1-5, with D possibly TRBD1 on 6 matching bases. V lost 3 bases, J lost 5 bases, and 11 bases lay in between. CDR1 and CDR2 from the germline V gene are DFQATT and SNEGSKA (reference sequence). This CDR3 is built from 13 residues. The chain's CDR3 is CSASVRGHQPQHF. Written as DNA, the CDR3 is TGCAGTGCTAGTGTCCGGGGGCATCAGCCCCAGCATTTT.

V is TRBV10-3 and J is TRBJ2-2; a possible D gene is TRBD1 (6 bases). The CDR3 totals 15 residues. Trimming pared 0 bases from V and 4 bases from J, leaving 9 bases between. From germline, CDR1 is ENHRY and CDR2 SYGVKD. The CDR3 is CAISESGQLTGELFF. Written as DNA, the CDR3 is TGTGCCATCAGTGAGTCTGGACAGCTCACCGGGGAGCTGTTTTTT.

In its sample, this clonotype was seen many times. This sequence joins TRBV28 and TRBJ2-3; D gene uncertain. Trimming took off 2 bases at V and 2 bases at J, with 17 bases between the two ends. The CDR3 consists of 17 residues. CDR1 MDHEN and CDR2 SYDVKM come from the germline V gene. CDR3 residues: CASSLTGRAASTDTQYF. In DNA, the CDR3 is TGTGCCAGCAGTTTAACCGGTAGGGCAGCCTCCACAGATACGCAGTATTTT.

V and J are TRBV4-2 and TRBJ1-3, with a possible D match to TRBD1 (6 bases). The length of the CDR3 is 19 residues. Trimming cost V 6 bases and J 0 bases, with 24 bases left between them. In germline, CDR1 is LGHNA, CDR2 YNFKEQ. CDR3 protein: CASRGRSWTVKSSGNTIYF. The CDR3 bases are TGTGCCAGCAGGGGGAGATCCTGGACAGTCAAATCCTCTGGAAACACCATATATTTT.

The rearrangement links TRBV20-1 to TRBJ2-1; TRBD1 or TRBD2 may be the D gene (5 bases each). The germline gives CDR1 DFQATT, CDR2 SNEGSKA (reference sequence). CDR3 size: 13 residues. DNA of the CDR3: TGCAGCCCCTTGGGGGAGTTGGGGAATGAGCAGTTCTTC. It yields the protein CSPLGELGNEQFF.

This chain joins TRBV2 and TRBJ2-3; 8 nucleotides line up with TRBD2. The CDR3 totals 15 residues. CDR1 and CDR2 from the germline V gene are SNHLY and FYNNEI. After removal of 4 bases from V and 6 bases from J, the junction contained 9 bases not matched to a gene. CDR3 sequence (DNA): TGTGCCAGCAGTGCCTCGGCGCGGGGGGTCGATACGCAGTATTTT. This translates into CASSASARGVDTQYF.

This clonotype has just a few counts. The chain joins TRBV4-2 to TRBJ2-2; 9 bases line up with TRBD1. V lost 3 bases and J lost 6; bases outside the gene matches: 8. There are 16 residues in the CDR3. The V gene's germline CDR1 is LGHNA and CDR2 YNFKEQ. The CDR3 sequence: CASSQDGTGKAGELFF. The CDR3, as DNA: TGTGCCAGCAGCCAGGATGGGACAGGGAAGGCCGGGGAGCTGTTTTTT.

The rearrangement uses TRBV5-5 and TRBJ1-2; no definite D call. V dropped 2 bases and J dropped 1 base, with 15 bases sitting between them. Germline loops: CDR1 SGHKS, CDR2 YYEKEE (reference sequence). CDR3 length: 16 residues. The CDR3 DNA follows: TGTGCCAGCAGCTTCGATGTGACCGCTCTTAACTATGGCTACACCTTC. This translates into CASSFDVTALNYGYTF.

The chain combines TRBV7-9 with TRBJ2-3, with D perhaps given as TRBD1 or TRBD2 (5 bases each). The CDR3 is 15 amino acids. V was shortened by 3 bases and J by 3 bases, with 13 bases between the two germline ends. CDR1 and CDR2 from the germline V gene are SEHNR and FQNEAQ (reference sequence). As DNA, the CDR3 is TGTGCCAGCAGCTTTGGGGACGCCGGAACAGATACGCAGTATTTT. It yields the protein CASSFGDAGTDTQYF.

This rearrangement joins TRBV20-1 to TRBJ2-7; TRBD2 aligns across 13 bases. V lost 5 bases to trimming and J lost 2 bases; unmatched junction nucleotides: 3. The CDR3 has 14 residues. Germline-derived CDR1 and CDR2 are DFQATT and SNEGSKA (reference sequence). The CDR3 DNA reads TGCAGTGCTGTGACTAGCGGGAGGACCTACGAGCAGTACTTC. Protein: CSAVTSGRTYEQYF.

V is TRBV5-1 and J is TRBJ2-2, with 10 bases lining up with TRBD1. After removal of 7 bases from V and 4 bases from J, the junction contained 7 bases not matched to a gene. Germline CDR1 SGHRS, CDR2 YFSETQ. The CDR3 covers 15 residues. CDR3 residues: CASGGTGVGTGELFF. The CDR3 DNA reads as TGCGCCAGCGGCGGGACAGGGGTTGGCACCGGGGAGCTGTTTTTT.